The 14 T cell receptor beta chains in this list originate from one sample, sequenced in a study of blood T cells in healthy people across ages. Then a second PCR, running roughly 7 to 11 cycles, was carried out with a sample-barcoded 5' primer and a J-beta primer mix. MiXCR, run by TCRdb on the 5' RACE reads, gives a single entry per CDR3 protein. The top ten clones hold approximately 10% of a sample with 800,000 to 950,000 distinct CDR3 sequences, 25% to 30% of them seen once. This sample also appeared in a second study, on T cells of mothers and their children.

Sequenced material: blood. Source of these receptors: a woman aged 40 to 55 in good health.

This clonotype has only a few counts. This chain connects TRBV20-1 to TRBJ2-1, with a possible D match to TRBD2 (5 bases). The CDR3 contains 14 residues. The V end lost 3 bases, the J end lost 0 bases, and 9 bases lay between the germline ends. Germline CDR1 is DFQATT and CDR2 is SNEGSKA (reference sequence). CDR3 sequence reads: CSASGILSYNEQFF. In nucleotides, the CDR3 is TGCAGTGCTAGCGGGATCCTCTCCTACAATGAGCAGTTCTTC.

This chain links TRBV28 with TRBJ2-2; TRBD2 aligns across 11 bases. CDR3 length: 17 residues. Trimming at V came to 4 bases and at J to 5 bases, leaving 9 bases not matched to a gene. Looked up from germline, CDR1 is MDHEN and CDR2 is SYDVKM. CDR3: CASSSLTSGVDTGELFF. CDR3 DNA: TGTGCCAGCAGTTCGCTGACTAGCGGGGTAGATACCGGGGAGCTGTTTTTT.

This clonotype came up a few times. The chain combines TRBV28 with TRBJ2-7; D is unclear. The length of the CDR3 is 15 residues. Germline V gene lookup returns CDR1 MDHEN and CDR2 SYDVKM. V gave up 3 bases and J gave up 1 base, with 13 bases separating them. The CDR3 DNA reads TGTGCCAGCAGTTTCCGGGCAGTTGGGTCCTACGAGCAGTACTTC. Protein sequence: CASSFRAVGSYEQYF.

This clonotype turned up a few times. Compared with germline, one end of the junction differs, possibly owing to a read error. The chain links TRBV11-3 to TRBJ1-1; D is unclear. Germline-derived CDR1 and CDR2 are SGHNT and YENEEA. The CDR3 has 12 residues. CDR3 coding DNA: TGTGCCGGCAGCCTCAACTCTGGCGAAGCTTTCTTT. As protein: CAGSLNSGEAFF.

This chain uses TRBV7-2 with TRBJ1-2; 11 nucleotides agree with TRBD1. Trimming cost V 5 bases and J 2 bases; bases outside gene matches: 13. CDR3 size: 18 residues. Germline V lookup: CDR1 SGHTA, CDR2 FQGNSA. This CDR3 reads CASSPRPGTGGANYGYTF. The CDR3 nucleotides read TGTGCCAGCAGCCCTCGTCCCGGGACAGGGGGAGCGAACTATGGCTACACCTTC.

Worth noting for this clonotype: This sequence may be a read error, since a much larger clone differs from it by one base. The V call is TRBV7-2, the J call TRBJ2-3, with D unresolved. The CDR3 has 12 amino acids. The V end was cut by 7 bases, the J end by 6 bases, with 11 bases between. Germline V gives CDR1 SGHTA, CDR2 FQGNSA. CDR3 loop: CASNLLVDTQYF. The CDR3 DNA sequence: TGTGCCAGCAACCTTTTAGTTGATACGCAGTATTTT.

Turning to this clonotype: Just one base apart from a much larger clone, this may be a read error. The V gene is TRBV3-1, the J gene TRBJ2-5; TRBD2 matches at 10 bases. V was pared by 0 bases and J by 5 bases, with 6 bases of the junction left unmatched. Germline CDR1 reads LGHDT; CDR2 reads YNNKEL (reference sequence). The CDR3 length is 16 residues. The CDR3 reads CASSQDRLAGAETQYF. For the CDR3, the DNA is TGTGCCAGCAGCCAAGATCGGCTAGCGGGGGCGGAGACCCAGTACTTC.

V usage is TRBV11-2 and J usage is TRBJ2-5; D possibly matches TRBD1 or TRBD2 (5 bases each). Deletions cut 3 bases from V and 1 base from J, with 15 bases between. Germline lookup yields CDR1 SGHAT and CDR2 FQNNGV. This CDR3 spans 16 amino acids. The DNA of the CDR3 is TGTGCCAGCAGCTTCCTCGGGGACCTACCCCAAGAGACCCAGTACTTC. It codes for CASSFLGDLPQETQYF.

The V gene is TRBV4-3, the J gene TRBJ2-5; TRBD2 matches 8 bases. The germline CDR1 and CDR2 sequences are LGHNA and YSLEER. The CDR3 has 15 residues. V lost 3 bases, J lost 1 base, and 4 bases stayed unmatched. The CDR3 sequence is CASSQNSGVQETQYF. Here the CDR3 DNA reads TGCGCCAGCAGCCAGAATAGCGGGGTCCAAGAGACCCAGTACTTC.

This CDR3 is CASRRGGPYEQYF. The CDR3 DNA sequence: TGCGCCAGCAGGAGGGGAGGACCCTACGAGCAGTACTTC. The rearrangement uses TRBV5-1 and TRBJ2-7; D is perhaps TRBD2 (6 bases). CDR1 and CDR2 (germline): SGHRS, YFSETQ. The CDR3 sequence is 13 residues long. V was cut by 5 bases and J by 2 bases, with 11 bases left in between.

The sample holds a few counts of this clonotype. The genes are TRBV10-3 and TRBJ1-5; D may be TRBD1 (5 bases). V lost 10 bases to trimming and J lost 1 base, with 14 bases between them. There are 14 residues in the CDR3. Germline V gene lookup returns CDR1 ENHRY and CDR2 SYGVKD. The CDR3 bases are TGTGCCACCTTCTCAGGGTTAAGCAATCAGCCCCAGCATTTT. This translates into CATFSGLSNQPQHF.

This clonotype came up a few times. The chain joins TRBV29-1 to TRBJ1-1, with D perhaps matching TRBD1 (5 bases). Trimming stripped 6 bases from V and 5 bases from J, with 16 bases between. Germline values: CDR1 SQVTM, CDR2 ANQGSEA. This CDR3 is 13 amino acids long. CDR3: CSVGEGGGTEAFF. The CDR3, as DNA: TGCAGCGTAGGGGAGGGCGGGGGGACTGAAGCTTTCTTT.

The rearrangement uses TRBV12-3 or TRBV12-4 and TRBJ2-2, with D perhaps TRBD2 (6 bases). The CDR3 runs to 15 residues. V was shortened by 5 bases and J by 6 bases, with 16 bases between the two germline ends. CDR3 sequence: CASSGTPWGPGELFF. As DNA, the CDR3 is TGTGCCAGCAGTGGGACTCCTTGGGGCCCCGGGGAGCTGTTTTTT.

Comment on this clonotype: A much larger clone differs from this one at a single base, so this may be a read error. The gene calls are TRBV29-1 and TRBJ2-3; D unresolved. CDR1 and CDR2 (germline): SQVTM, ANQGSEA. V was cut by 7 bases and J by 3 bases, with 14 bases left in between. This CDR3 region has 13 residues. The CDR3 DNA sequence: TGCAGCGCCTTGACCAGGTTGACAGATACGCAGTATTTT. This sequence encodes CSALTRLTDTQYF.